A single T cell receptor (beta chain) is shown here with its context. Its antigen is unidentified. MiXCR was run by TCRdb on the 5' RACE reads, yielding one entry per CDR3 protein. Among approximately 540,000 distinct CDR3 sequences listed, about 12% were seen once. This entry is derived from a study of CD8 T cells in ankylosing spondylitis. General study findings and limits: Blood from ankylosing spondylitis patients appeared to carry a characteristic roughly eight-variant TCR beta motif.

The CDR3 covers 13 residues. CDR1 KGHDR and CDR2 SFDVKD come from the germline V gene. V lost 6 bases and J 8 bases, leaving 13 bases between the germline ends. The clonotype was recovered from a male donor with ankylosing spondylitis. The genes are TRBV24-1 and TRBJ2-1; a possible D gene is TRBD2 (6 bases). The material sequenced was blood, either unsorted or a sorted T cell fraction (not recorded which). The CDR3 is CATSPGRSDEQFF. The DNA for the CDR3 is TGTGCCACCAGTCCGGGGAGGAGCGATGAGCAGTTCTTC.